These 24 T cell receptor beta chains share one sample of origin, sequenced in a study of blood T cells in healthy people across ages. The authors ran a second PCR of about 7 to 12 cycles using a sample-barcoded 5' primer and a J-beta primer mix. MiXCR was run by TCRdb on the 5' RACE reads, yielding one entry per CDR3 protein. The table includes around 710,000 distinct CDR3 sequences, roughly 43% detected once. The sequencing input was blood. The receptors originated from an older woman in good health.

The CDR3 coding sequence is TGCGCCAGCAGCTTGGAATGGGAGACCCAGTACTTC. Translated, it gives CASSLEWETQYF. The V call is TRBV5-1, the J call TRBJ2-5; no reliable D call. Germline CDR1 reads SGHRS; CDR2 reads YFSETQ. V lost 0 bases and J lost 5, with 5 bases in between. The CDR3 spans 12 residues.

J is TRBJ2-1 and V is TRBV6-2 or TRBV6-3; 9 bases map to TRBD1. The CDR3 sequence is 16 residues long. The V gene end was trimmed by 0 bases and the J gene end by 8 bases; junction bases not matched to a gene: 8. CDR1 is MNHEY and CDR2 is SVGEGT in the germline V gene. CDR3 in amino acids: CASSYSGTGHSDEQFF. The CDR3 DNA sequence: TGTGCCAGCAGTTACTCGGGGACAGGGCACAGTGATGAGCAGTTCTTC.

The chain carries TRBV28 and TRBJ1-4; possible D gene TRBD1, 6 bases. There are 15 residues in the CDR3. Germline-derived CDR1 and CDR2 are MDHEN and SYDVKM. V was shortened by 7 bases and J by 8 bases, with 20 bases between the two germline ends. The CDR3 DNA follows: TGTGCCAGCAAGGCCCCGGGGGGCGTGGGGGAAAAACTGTTTTTT. Amino acids: CASKAPGGVGEKLFF.

A few counts support this clonotype. The CDR3 DNA reads as TGCAGTGCTAGAAGACAGGGGGCCTACGAGCAGTACTTC. Protein sequence: CSARRQGAYEQYF. The chain carries TRBV20-1 and TRBJ2-7; 9 bases line up with TRBD1. Trimming at V came to 2 bases and at J to 2 bases, leaving 1 base not matched to a gene. This CDR3 is 13 amino acids long. Germline V gene data show CDR1 as DFQATT and CDR2 as SNEGSKA (reference sequence).

This clonotype was seen repeatedly, ten times or more. The CDR3 DNA sequence: TGTGCCAGCAGCTCCCGGGCAGGGGACGAGCAGTACTTC. Amino acid sequence: CASSSRAGDEQYF. This chain connects TRBV7-6 to TRBJ2-7; tentatively, D is TRBD1 (6 bases). The CDR3 is made up of 13 amino acids. Trimming pared 4 bases from V and 5 bases from J, leaving 12 bases between. Germline V gives CDR1 SGHVS, CDR2 FNYEAQ.

V is TRBV5-1 and J is TRBJ1-1; a weak D match, TRBD1 (6 bases). The CDR3 runs 13 residues. CDR1 and CDR2 (germline): SGHRS, YFSETQ. V gave up 4 bases and J gave up 6 bases, with 13 bases separating them. CDR3 bases: TGCGCCAGCAGCCCGACGGGGGCGGCTGAAGCTTTCTTT. It specifies CASSPTGAAEAFF.

The chain is built from TRBV20-1 and TRBJ1-2; 7 nucleotides line up with TRBD1. The J segment lost 5 bases and the V segment lost 3 bases, leaving 9 bases of the junction unmatched. The CDR3 covers 14 residues. Germline V CDR1 and CDR2: DFQATT, SNEGSKA (reference sequence). CDR3 sequence: CSARVRQGGYGYTF. The CDR3 DNA sequence: TGCAGTGCTAGGGTTCGACAGGGAGGGTATGGCTACACCTTC.

This clonotype has only a few counts. The chain has TRBV20-1 and TRBJ2-1; 9 nucleotides line up with TRBD2. The CDR3 consists of 14 residues. J lost 2 bases, V lost 6 bases, and 5 bases had no gene match. Germline CDR1 and CDR2: DFQATT and SNEGSKA (reference sequence). DNA of the CDR3: TGCAGTGCCAGGAGCGGGAGGACCTACAATGAGCAGTTCTTC. This codes for CSARSGRTYNEQFF.

This clonotype was counted a few times. The V gene is TRBV5-1, the J gene TRBJ2-5, with D perhaps TRBD1 (6 bases). Trimming shortened V by 0 bases and J by 11 bases, and 23 bases separated the two germline ends. CDR1 is SGHRS and CDR2 is YFSETQ in the germline V gene. The CDR3 loop spans 16 amino acids. The CDR3 nucleotides read TGCGCCAGCAGCTTGGCTGGGACACCCGGGCTTCGAGAGCAGTACTTC. Its protein product is CASSLAGTPGLREQYF.

This rearrangement joins TRBV29-1 to TRBJ2-7; 8 positions agree with TRBD1. The J call may be faulty, since TRBJ2-5 better matches the DNA end. The CDR3 contains 14 residues. Germline CDR1 is SQVTM and CDR2 is ANQGSEA. The CDR3 DNA is TGCAGCGTTGTTCGTCAGGGGGCGCGGAAGACCCAGTACTTC. Translating gives CSVVRQGARKTQYF.

The CDR3 DNA follows: TGTGCCAGCAGCTCCGCGGGGCCCGGCGGCCAAGAGACCCAGTACTTC. It translates to CASSSAGPGGQETQYF. The chain has TRBV5-6 and TRBJ2-5, with D tentatively TRBD2 (6 bases). Trimming took 3 bases from V and 1 from J, leaving 16 bases between them. This CDR3 has 16 amino acids. Germline assignment: CDR1 SGHDT and CDR2 YYEEEE.

This clonotype was picked up many times. The chain has TRBV4-2 and TRBJ2-1; a weak D match, TRBD2 (5 bases). V was pared by 4 bases and J by 6 bases, with 19 bases between. The CDR3 length is 16 residues. Germline V CDR1 and CDR2: LGHNA, YNFKEQ. DNA of the CDR3: TGTGCCAGCAGCCCCCAACTAGGAAAATCGGGCAATGAGCAGTTCTTC. This codes for CASSPQLGKSGNEQFF.

As regards this clonotype: Being one base from a much bigger clone, this may be a read error. The gene calls are TRBV7-2 and TRBJ2-4; D may be TRBD1 or TRBD2 (5 bases each). The CDR3 sequence is 16 residues long. The germline V gene encodes CDR1 SGHTA and CDR2 FQGNSA. The CDR3 DNA reads TGTGCCAGCAGCCAACCCTATGGGGACGCCAAAACCATTCAGTACTTC. Amino acids: CASSQPYGDAKTIQYF.

The rearrangement joins TRBV20-1 to TRBJ2-4, with D possibly TRBD1 on 6 matching bases. CDR1 and CDR2 from the germline V gene are DFQATT and SNEGSKA (reference sequence). Trimming shortened V by 5 bases and J by 0 bases, and 8 bases separated the two germline ends. The CDR3 runs 13 residues. CDR3 bases: TGCAGTGCTGAACAGGGAGCCAAAAACATTCAGTACTTC. Its translation: CSAEQGAKNIQYF.

This sequence joins TRBV4-1 and TRBJ1-5; 10 nucleotides align to TRBD1. The CDR3 runs to 17 residues. The V and J ends lost 0 bases and 9 bases, in that order; junction bases with no gene match: 11. Germline V CDR1 and CDR2: MGHRA, YSYEKL. CDR3 loop: CASSQEGDRGNNAPQHF. CDR3 DNA: TGCGCCAGCAGCCAAGAAGGGGACAGGGGTAACAATGCGCCCCAGCATTTT.

This clonotype turned up a few times. The chain couples TRBV5-1 to TRBJ2-6; D uncertain. Germline lookup yields CDR1 SGHRS and CDR2 YFSETQ. There are 15 residues in the CDR3. V lost 0 bases to trimming and J lost 0 bases, with 4 bases between them. For the CDR3, the DNA is TGCGCCAGCAGCTTGGAACCCTCTGGGGCCAACGTCCTGACTTTC. This encodes CASSLEPSGANVLTF.

This clonotype was detected a few times. A much larger clone differs by one base, so this may be a read error. The gene calls are TRBV4-3 and TRBJ2-5; possible D gene TRBD2, 5 bases. The germline V gene encodes CDR1 LGHNA and CDR2 YSLEER. The CDR3 is 15 residues long. In DNA, the CDR3 is TGCGCCAGCAGCCAAGACGAGGGAAGGCAAGAGACCCTGTACTTC. Encoded protein: CASSQDEGRQETLYF.

There are many counts of this clonotype. The gene calls are TRBV4-2 and TRBJ2-6; the D is unclear. The ends were cut back, 0 bases at V and 0 bases at J, with 6 bases in the middle. Per germline, CDR1 LGHNA and CDR2 YNFKEQ. The CDR3 consists of 16 residues. CDR3 in DNA: TGTGCCAGCAGCCAAGACTGGGACTCTGGGGCCAACGTCCTGACTTTC. It specifies CASSQDWDSGANVLTF.

This clonotype appeared a few times. The chain is built from TRBV12-5 and TRBJ2-3; 7 bases agree with TRBD1. The CDR3 is 16 amino acids. CDR1 and CDR2 from the germline V gene are LGHNT and FRNRAP. The V gene end was trimmed by 5 bases and the J gene end by 2 bases; junction bases not matched to a gene: 10. CDR3: CASGLGTEGHTDTQYF. In nucleotides, the CDR3 is TGTGCTAGTGGTCTCGGGACAGAGGGTCACACAGATACGCAGTATTTT.

The chain combines TRBV3-1 with TRBJ1-6; no firm D call. The CDR3 is made up of 15 amino acids. Germline-derived CDR1 and CDR2 are LGHDT and YNNKEL (reference sequence). V was cut by 5 bases and J by 5 bases, with 13 bases left in between. CDR3 in amino acids: CASSVGPRDNSPLHF. CDR3 DNA sequence: TGTGCCAGCAGCGTAGGACCGCGGGATAATTCACCCCTCCACTTT.

The chain is built from TRBV2 and TRBJ2-4; 9 positions match TRBD1. The end of the DNA is better explained by TRBJ2-5, so the J call may be wrong. The CDR3 consists of 13 residues. CDR1 SNHLY and CDR2 FYNNEI come from the germline V gene. The DNA for the CDR3 is TGTGCCACCACAGGGGGCGTGTGGGAGACCCAGTACTTC. This sequence encodes CATTGGVWETQYF.

The chain carries TRBV29-1 and TRBJ2-1; D may be TRBD2 (5 bases). The V end was cut by 6 bases, the J end by 13 bases, with 25 bases between. Germline V CDR1 and CDR2: SQVTM, ANQGSEA. CDR3 size: 14 residues. The chain's CDR3 is CSVSLISGGETQFF. CDR3 bases: TGCAGCGTGTCCCTAATCTCAGGAGGAGAGACCCAGTTCTTC.

The chain couples TRBV29-1 to TRBJ2-5; no reliable D call. V was trimmed by 7 bases and J by 0 bases, leaving 15 bases between them. The CDR3 extends over 14 amino acids. Germline V gene lookup returns CDR1 SQVTM and CDR2 ANQGSEA. The CDR3 sequence is CSAPHWADQETQYF. The CDR3 region has the DNA TGCAGCGCTCCCCATTGGGCAGACCAAGAGACCCAGTACTTC.

A few counts support this clonotype. The gene calls are TRBV3-1 and TRBJ2-4; tentatively, D is TRBD2 (6 bases). Trimming removed 4 bases at V and 6 bases at J, with 22 bases between. The CDR3 consists of 17 residues. CDR1 is LGHDT, CDR2 YNNKEL, per germline (reference sequence). CDR3 in amino acids: CASSPRNTGVLGNIQYF. DNA of the CDR3: TGTGCCAGCAGCCCTCGTAATACGGGAGTGTTAGGAAACATTCAGTACTTC.